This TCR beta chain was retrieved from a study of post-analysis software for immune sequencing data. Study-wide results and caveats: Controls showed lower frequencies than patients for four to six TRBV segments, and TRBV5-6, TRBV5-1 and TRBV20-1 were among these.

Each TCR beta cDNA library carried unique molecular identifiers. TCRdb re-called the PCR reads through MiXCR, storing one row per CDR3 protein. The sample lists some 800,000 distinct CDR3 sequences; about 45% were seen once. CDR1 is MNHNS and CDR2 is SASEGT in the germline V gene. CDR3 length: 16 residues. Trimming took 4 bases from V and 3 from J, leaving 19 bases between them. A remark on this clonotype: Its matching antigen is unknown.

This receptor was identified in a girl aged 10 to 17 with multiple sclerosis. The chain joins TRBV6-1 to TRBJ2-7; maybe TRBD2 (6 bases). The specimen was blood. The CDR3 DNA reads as TGTGCCAGCAGTGTTACGGGAGCCCGGGGGATCTACGAGCAGTACTTC. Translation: CASSVTGARGIYEQYF.